One and the same sample provided the 8 T cell receptor beta chains below, sequenced in a study of early T cells in non-severe SARS-CoV-2 infection. TCRdb re-called the 5' RACE reads with MiXCR, one entry per CDR3 protein. The table shows about 61,000 distinct CDR3 sequences, with approximately 11% occurring only once. Sequencing was carried out using whole blood. Receptor source: an adult who was a healthcare worker with PCR-confirmed SARS-CoV-2 infection or an uninfected control (not recorded which).

This clonotype was counted at least ten times. The chain uses TRBV6-5 and TRBJ2-2, with 7 nucleotides matching TRBD2. The junction had 6 bases not matched to a gene; V was cut back by 7 bases and J by 1 base. The CDR3 sequence is 15 residues long. Germline lookup yields CDR1 MNHEY and CDR2 SVGAGI. Written as DNA, the CDR3 is TGTGCCAGCAACGCCGGGACTAAGAACACCGGGGAGCTGTTTTTT. This encodes CASNAGTKNTGELFF.

This clonotype was counted ten times or more. The chain recombines TRBV6-5 with TRBJ2-5; D gene uncertain. Trimming left V 4 bases short and J 7 bases short, with 13 bases between. Looked up from germline, CDR1 is MNHEY and CDR2 is SVGAGI. The CDR3 covers 13 residues. CDR3 amino acids: CASSFSFSGTQYF. As DNA, the CDR3 is TGTGCCAGCAGTTTCTCGTTCAGTGGGACCCAGTACTTC.

This clonotype was detected many times. The chain carries TRBV12-3 or TRBV12-4 and TRBJ2-1; tentatively, D is TRBD1 (6 bases). The CDR3 is 19 residues long. Trimming removed 1 base at V and 5 bases at J, with 24 bases between. DNA for the CDR3: TGTGCCAGCAGTTTAGATTGGCTTAGGCAGGGGCCCCGTAACAATGAGCAGTTCTTC. This encodes CASSLDWLRQGPRNNEQFF.

At least ten counts were recorded for this clonotype. The V and J genes are TRBV9 and TRBJ1-1; D perhaps matches TRBD1 (6 bases). Germline V CDR1 and CDR2: SGDLS, YYNGEE. Trimming pared 0 bases from V and 6 bases from J, leaving 12 bases between. This CDR3 contains 14 residues. For the CDR3, the DNA is TGTGCCAGCAGCGTAGACTATAGGACAGCTGAAGCTTTCTTT. It specifies CASSVDYRTAEAFF. The variable domain in full, completed from reference TRBV9 and TRBJ1-1, reads DSGVTQTPKHLITATGQRVTLRCSPRSGDLSVYWYQQSLDQGLQFLIQYYNGEERAKGNILERFSAQQFPDLHSELNLSSLELGDSALYFCASSVDYRTAEAFFGQGTRLTVV.

This clonotype was seen at least ten times. V and J are TRBV7-9 and TRBJ2-1; TRBD2 agrees at 10 bases. CDR1 SEHNR and CDR2 FQNEAQ come from the germline V gene (reference sequence). The CDR3 sequence is 17 residues long. The V gene end was trimmed by 4 bases and the J gene end by 7 bases; junction bases not matched to a gene: 13. CDR3 in DNA: TGTGCCAGCAGCTCTCCCGGGGAAGCGGGGGGGCGGAATGAGCAGTTCTTC. Its translation is CASSSPGEAGGRNEQFF.

This clonotype has a count of ten or more. The chain combines TRBV19 with TRBJ1-2; D perhaps matches TRBD1 (6 bases). The germline gives CDR1 LNHDA, CDR2 SQIVND (reference sequence). V dropped 6 bases and J dropped 4 bases, with 15 bases sitting between them. The CDR3 runs 14 residues. The CDR3 reads CASRNTGTPYGYTF. CDR3 in DNA: TGTGCCAGTAGAAATACAGGGACCCCCTATGGCTACACCTTC.

This clonotype occurred a few times. This rearrangement joins TRBV12-3 or TRBV12-4 to TRBJ2-3; possible D gene TRBD1, 6 bases. The CDR3 has 13 residues. Trimming took 6 bases from V and 2 from J, leaving 9 bases between them. The CDR3 loop reads CASSWDNTDTQYF. The CDR3 DNA follows: TGTGCCAGCAGCTGGGACAACACAGATACGCAGTATTTT.

This clonotype was observed at least ten times. At one boundary the junction diverges from the germline segment, which might be a read error. The J gene is TRBJ1-1, the V gene TRBV29-1; D is uncertain. The germline V gene encodes CDR1 SQVTM and CDR2 ANQGSEA. CDR3 length: 8 residues. CDR3 coding DNA: TGCAGCGCAGGCGGGCGAGACTTT. Translating it yields CSAGGRDF.